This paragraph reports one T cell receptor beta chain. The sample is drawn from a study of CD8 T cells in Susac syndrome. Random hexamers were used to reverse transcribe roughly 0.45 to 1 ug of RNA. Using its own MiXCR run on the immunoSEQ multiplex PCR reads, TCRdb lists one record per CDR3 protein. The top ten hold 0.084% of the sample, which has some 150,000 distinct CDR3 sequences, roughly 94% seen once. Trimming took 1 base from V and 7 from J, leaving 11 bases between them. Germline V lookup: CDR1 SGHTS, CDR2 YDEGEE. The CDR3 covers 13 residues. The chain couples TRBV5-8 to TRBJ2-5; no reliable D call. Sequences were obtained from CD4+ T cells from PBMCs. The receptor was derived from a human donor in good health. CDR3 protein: CASSLQQRGTQYF. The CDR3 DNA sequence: TGTGCCAGCAGCTTGCAACAGCGTGGGACCCAGTACTTC.